The rows below give T cell receptor beta chains drawn from one sample of a study of blood T cell repertoires in COVID-19. The protocol was immunoSEQ multiplex PCR, while the TCRdb copy is restricted to in-frame clones and leaves out a portion. In the table there are 140,000 or so clones, almost 85% of which are singletons. Specimen: PBMCs or T cells enriched from blood (not recorded which). Receptors were obtained from a woman aged 45 to 65 with acute COVID-19. Both conserved end residues are trimmed from each CDR3. D genes are given only for firm matches. The size field is filled for only some rows; it gives once, few, many or a size class.

j_call clone_size cdr3_length v_call d_call cdr3_aa
TRBJ2-5 - 13 TRBV29-1 TRBD2 SVGGTSGREETQY
TRBJ1-2 few 12 TRBV6-5 TRBD1 ASSPQGALFGYT
TRBJ1-2 - 13 TRBV2 - ASSESGTAYDGYT
TRBJ2-1 - 11 TRBV4-1 TRBD1 ASSQGQGIEQF
TRBJ2-3 few 13 TRBV2 - ASSESPPGTDTQY
TRBJ2-7 once 13 TRBV7-9 TRBD1 ASSPSDRAMGEQY
TRBJ2-7 - 10 TRBV2 TRBD1 ASLDRRYEQY
TRBJ1-2 - 15 TRBV7-2 - ASSLFQQVGLSIGYT
TRBJ1-2 - 14 TRBV18 - ASSPIPGDRGYGYT
TRBJ2-2 - 13 TRBV7-2 - ASSGQGAGTGELF
TRBJ2-1 few 14 TRBV3-1/TRBV3-2 TRBD2 ASSQRERERGNEQF
TRBJ2-1 - 13 TRBV6-4 TRBD2 ASSAASGTYNEQF
TRBJ1-1 - 12 TRBV7-6 - ASSLGGGATEAF
TRBJ2-1 few 13 TRBV27 - ASSLMGLPSNEQF
TRBJ1-2 - 11 TRBV19 - ASSIGRAYGYT
TRBJ2-7 - 15 TRBV19 TRBD2 ASSARGEQAVGYEQY
TRBJ1-1 - 13 TRBV5-4 - ASSLEEGMNTEAF
TRBJ2-7 - 14 TRBV7-9 TRBD2 ASSPRGGPLTYEQY
TRBJ2-1 once 10 TRBV28 - ASSTSIDEQF
TRBJ2-5 - 11 TRBV9 - ASSAERQETQY
TRBJ2-7 - 14 TRBV7-9 TRBD1 ASSLGLGQRIYEQY
TRBJ2-7 once 13 TRBV6-5 - ASSYQGYAFYEQY
TRBJ2-7 - 10 TRBV30 - AWSGDSYEQY
TRBJ2-1 - 10 TRBV7-2 - ASSSYGNEQF
TRBJ2-2 - 12 TRBV30 - AWTRGRDTGELF
TRBJ2-1 - 9 TRBV12-3/TRBV12-4 - ASSLGWEQF
TRBJ2-7 - 12 TRBV19 TRBD1 ASSIQGEVYEQY
TRBJ1-1 - 13 TRBV5-4 - ASSTRKTGNTEAF
TRBJ1-4 - 12 TRBV15 - ATSRDQGSEKLF
TRBJ1-3 - 11 TRBV6-5 - ASSSEGGNTIY
TRBJ1-2 - 13 TRBV27 - ASSVRPGLPRGYT
TRBJ2-1 - 15 TRBV3-1/TRBV3-2 TRBD2 ASSHDQPKRESDEQF
TRBJ1-6 - 11 TRBV7-2 - ASRQNPNSPLH
TRBJ2-5 - 12 TRBV27 TRBD1 ASSLGTGLQTQY
TRBJ1-6 - 11 TRBV9 - ASSAPGVSPLH
TRBJ1-2 - 10 TRBV5-1 - ASSFQGKGYT
TRBJ2-7 - 12 TRBV12-5 - ASGLVGTSYEQY
TRBJ1-1 - 13 TRBV29-1 - SVVLRVAPNTEAF
TRBJ2-1 - 13 TRBV7-3 TRBD2 ASSSRGLTYNEQF
TRBJ1-1 - 12 TRBV10-3 TRBD1 AINTGVGGTEAF
TRBJ2-5 - 14 TRBV15 - ATSRDPGQRGETQY
TRBJ1-1 - 11 TRBV7-9 - ASSLAAVYGAF
TRBJ2-2 - 13 TRBV27 TRBD1 ASREGQGVTGELF
TRBJ2-7 - 12 TRBV29-1 - SVEEDAGNYEQY
TRBJ1-5 - 13 TRBV2 - ASSVGVLGNQPQH
TRBJ1-1 - 14 TRBV27 - ASAARWQGMNTEAF
TRBJ2-5 - 12 TRBV5-5 - ASSLRLAQETQY
TRBJ2-5 - 13 TRBV10-1 TRBD2 ASSEGSGVQETQY
TRBJ2-7 - 13 TRBV29-1 TRBD2 SVVLVREGRGEQY
TRBJ2-7 - 11 TRBV11-2 - ASSPRGPYEQY
TRBJ2-1 - 12 TRBV15 - ATSRDLVNNEQF
TRBJ2-1 few 14 TRBV7-3 TRBD1 ASSIYSGTVYNEQF
TRBJ2-1 - 13 TRBV27 TRBD2 ASSRGLVRYNEQF
TRBJ1-1 once 12 TRBV7-8 - ASSPIGASTEAF
TRBJ2-1 - 8 TRBV24-1 - ATSETRWF